This TCR beta chain was captured in a study of blood T cell repertoires in COVID-19. Turning to the study itself: COVID-19 samples collected from the United States, Italy and Spain covered acute and convalescent phases. PBMCs, B-cell-depleted T cells, or T cells were the source of the cDNA or gDNA that made up the material.

Study processing details: Amplified reference gene primers provided the basis for estimating nucleated cell counts. Clones were sequenced by immunoSEQ multiplex PCR, and TCRdb holds only the in-frame ones, with some missing. The DNA was the basis for D and trimming; V, J and clone size are from that table. Among around 120,000 clones listed, approximately 90% were seen once. The ends were cut back, 3 bases at V and 4 bases at J, with 17 bases in the middle. Looked up from germline, CDR1 is SGHRS and CDR2 is YFSETQ. This CDR3 is built from 16 residues. The sample comprised peripheral blood. The receptor was isolated from a human donor in a cohort sampled during active COVID-19. V is TRBV5-1 and J is TRBJ2-1; D is perhaps TRBD1 (6 bases). The CDR3 loop reads CASSSSPGQEYNEQFF. DNA for the CDR3: TGCGCCAGCAGCTCAAGCCCGGGACAAGAATACAATGAGCAGTTCTTC. The variable domain in full, with the rest retrieved from reference TRBV5-1 and TRBJ2-1, is KAGVTQTPRYLIKTRGQQVTLSCSPISGHRSVSWYQQTPGQGLQFLFEYFSETQRNKGNFPGRFSGRQFSNSRSEMNVSTLELGDSALYLCASSSSPGQEYNEQFFGPGTRLTVL.